This T cell receptor (beta chain) was recovered during a study of cytomegalovirus exposure and HLA in healthy donors. Study-wide results and limits: In an earlier analysis, about 90% or about 30%: the productive usage of most TCR beta V segments.

The V gene end was trimmed by 3 bases and the J gene end by 5 bases; junction bases not matched to a gene: 3. This CDR3 has 14 amino acids. Germline CDR1 reads LGHNA; CDR2 reads YNFKEQ. Primers included in the PCR were 60 Vbeta and 13 Jbeta primers. Clones were sequenced by immunoSEQ multiplex PCR, and TCRdb holds only the in-frame ones, with some missing. The repertoire holds more than 100,000 clones, with approximately 72% as singletons. Comments on this clone: Its antigen is currently unknown.

This TCR derives from a woman aged 35 to 49 in good health and CMV-seropositive. This rearrangement joins TRBV4-2 to TRBJ1-5, with TRBD1 identical over 8 bases. The source material was PBMCs. CDR3 in amino acids: CASSHVGQDQPQHF. As DNA, the CDR3 is TGTGCCAGCAGCCACGTGGGACAGGATCAGCCCCAGCATTTT.